The next 26 T cell receptor beta chains were all read from a single sample in a study of T-cell reconstitution after alpha-beta-depleted transplantation in children. TCRbeta library preparation incorporated unique molecular identifiers. TCRdb re-called the PCR reads with MiXCR, one entry per CDR3 protein. The repertoire holds 700,000 to 850,000 distinct CDR3 sequences, with around 17% as singletons. Sequenced material: PBMCs, mostly from graft donor cells, taken 360 days after TCRalphabeta/CD19-depleted stem cell transplant. These receptors all stem from a male patient under 18 who had a stem cell transplant for acute lymphoblastic leukemia, so the T cells may come from the graft donor.

Only a few counts were recorded for this clonotype. The rearrangement uses TRBV2 and TRBJ2-1, with D hard to call. Germline V lookup: CDR1 SNHLY, CDR2 FYNNEI. The CDR3 sequence is 14 residues long. V lost 2 bases and J 5 bases, leaving 10 bases between the germline ends. CDR3 DNA: TGTGCCAGCAGTGAAAGCACGGCCCACAATGAGCAGTTCTTC. Amino acid sequence: CASSESTAHNEQFF. The variable domain in full, completed from reference TRBV2 and TRBJ2-1, reads EPEVTQTPSHQVTQMGQEVILRCVPISNHLYFYWYRQILGQKVEFLVSFYNNEISEKSEIFDDQFSVERPDGSNFTLKIRSTKLEDSAMYFCASSESTAHNEQFFGPGTRLTVL.

This clonotype has ten or more counts. The V call is TRBV9, the J call TRBJ2-5; D call uncertain. The CDR3 loop spans 12 amino acids. V shed 0 bases and J shed 7 bases, with 7 bases lying between them. Looked up from germline, CDR1 is SGDLS and CDR2 is YYNGEE. The CDR3 region has the DNA TGTGCCAGCAGCGTAGTGGAAGGGACCCAGTACTTC. Translating it yields CASSVVEGTQYF.

This clonotype occurred a few times. The chain carries TRBV7-9 and TRBJ2-5; weak D call: TRBD1 (5 bases). The V gene's germline CDR1 is SEHNR and CDR2 FQNEAQ (reference sequence). The CDR3 runs to 16 residues. Deletions cut 1 base from V and 7 bases from J, with 19 bases between. The CDR3 sequence is CASSLEGQYLSMTQYF. In DNA, the CDR3 is TGTGCCAGCAGCTTAGAGGGGCAGTACCTTTCGATGACCCAGTACTTC. Together with reference TRBV7-9 and TRBJ2-5, the CDR3 gives the full variable domain: DTGVSQNPRHKITKRGQNVTFRCDPISEHNRLYWYRQTLGQGPEFLTYFQNEAQLEKSRLLSDRFSAERPKGSFSTLEIQRTEQGDSAMYLCASSLEGQYLSMTQYFGPGTRLLVL.

The sample holds many counts of this clonotype. The V gene is TRBV9, the J gene TRBJ2-7; 10 bases agree with TRBD2. The germline V gene has CDR1 SGDLS and CDR2 YYNGEE. V dropped 4 bases and J dropped 1; count of bases not matched to a gene: 2. The CDR3 totals 14 residues. CDR3 DNA: TGTGCCAGCAGCCCACTAGCGGGGTCCTACGAGCAGTACTTC. Translation: CASSPLAGSYEQYF.

This clonotype appeared a few times. V gene TRBV6-5 combines with J gene TRBJ1-1, with D perhaps TRBD1 (5 bases). The germline V gene encodes CDR1 MNHEY and CDR2 SVGAGI. This CDR3 comprises 15 residues. Trimming removed 4 bases from V and 0 bases from J, with 12 bases in between. CDR3 coding DNA: TGTGCCAGCAGTTGGGGCCGCGGGGTGAACACTGAAGCTTTCTTT. Its protein product is CASSWGRGVNTEAFF.

Only a few counts were recorded for this clonotype. This chain uses TRBV27 with TRBJ2-7; D possibly corresponds to TRBD2 (6 bases). Trimming removed 6 bases from V and 2 bases from J, with 23 bases in between. The CDR3 loop spans 17 amino acids. Per germline, CDR1 MNHEY and CDR2 SMNVEV (reference sequence). DNA for the CDR3: TGTGCCAGCAGACTAGCCTACGGACGGACTAATCCCTACGAGCAGTACTTC. This sequence encodes CASRLAYGRTNPYEQYF.

The chain joins TRBV10-3 to TRBJ2-7, with D tentatively TRBD2 (6 bases). The ends were cut back, 3 bases at V and 1 base at J, with 7 bases in the middle. Germline CDR1 reads ENHRY; CDR2 reads SYGVKD. The CDR3 totals 13 residues. CDR3 bases: TGTGCCATCAGTGAACGGGGGTCCTACGAGCAGTACTTC. It specifies CAISERGSYEQYF.

V and J are TRBV7-3 and TRBJ2-3, with D possibly TRBD2 on 6 matching bases. The V end lost 0 bases, the J end lost 2 bases, and 9 bases lay between the germline ends. Germline V gives CDR1 SGHTA, CDR2 FQGTGA. The CDR3 is 15 amino acids. In DNA, the CDR3 is TGTGCCAGCAGCTTAACGCGGGAAGCCACAGATACGCAGTATTTT. Its protein product is CASSLTREATDTQYF.

V and J are TRBV10-2 and TRBJ2-1; TRBD2 matches at 11 bases. Germline assignment: CDR1 WSHSY and CDR2 SAAADI. The CDR3 length is 17 residues. V was clipped by 9 bases and J by 0 bases; unmatched bases: 10. CDR3 loop: CASGTSGLTRSYNEQFF. The CDR3 region has the DNA TGCGCCAGTGGGACTAGCGGACTTACCCGCTCCTACAATGAGCAGTTCTTC.

This rearrangement joins TRBV27 to TRBJ1-1; D is unresolved. The V end lost 7 bases, the J end lost 1 base, and 16 bases lay between the germline ends. The CDR3 sequence is 15 residues long. CDR1 is MNHEY and CDR2 is SMNVEV in the germline V gene (reference sequence). CDR3 protein: CASTSVGDWNTEAFF. CDR3 DNA: TGTGCCAGCACCTCGGTCGGAGACTGGAACACTGAAGCTTTCTTT.

This rearrangement joins TRBV7-9 to TRBJ1-4; perhaps TRBD1 as D (5 bases). Per the germline V gene, CDR1 is SEHNR and CDR2 is FQNEAQ (reference sequence). The CDR3 is 12 amino acids. Trimming cost V 5 bases and J 8 bases, with 9 bases left between them. CDR3 amino acids: CASSRGREKLFF. CDR3 nucleotides: TGTGCCAGCAGCAGGGGCCGGGAAAAACTGTTTTTT.

J is TRBJ2-7 and V is TRBV9, with D unclear. CDR3 length: 13 residues. Looked up from germline, CDR1 is SGDLS and CDR2 is YYNGEE. The germline V and J ends were trimmed by 0 bases and 0 bases, with 4 bases remaining between them. The CDR3 protein is CASSVAASYEQYF. CDR3 nucleotides: TGTGCCAGCAGCGTAGCAGCCTCCTACGAGCAGTACTTC.

V and J are TRBV15 and TRBJ2-1; the match to TRBD2 covers 10 bases. Germline V gene sequence: CDR1 LNHNV, CDR2 YYDKDF (reference sequence). This CDR3 spans 16 amino acids. Unmatched junction bases numbered 3, after V lost 3 bases and J lost 1 base. CDR3 DNA sequence: TGTGCCACCAGCAGTAGCGGGAGGTCTTCCTACAATGAGCAGTTCTTC. Encoded protein: CATSSSGRSSYNEQFF. Drawing the rest from reference TRBV15 and TRBJ2-1, the complete variable domain is DAMVIQNPRYQVTQFGKPVTLSCSQTLNHNVMYWYQQKSSQAPKLLFHYYDKDFNNEADTPDNFQSRRPNTSFCFLDIRSPGLGDTAMYLCATSSSGRSSYNEQFFGPGTRLTVL.

The chain has TRBV3-1 and TRBJ2-3; 10 bases map to TRBD2. Germline lookup yields CDR1 LGHDT and CDR2 YNNKEL (reference sequence). This CDR3 has 20 residues. The junction had 15 bases not matched to a gene; V was cut back by 0 bases and J by 3 bases. In DNA, the CDR3 is TGTGCCAGCAGCCAAGAGCCCACCGGGACTAGCGATTCGGGTACAGATACGCAGTATTTT. Protein product: CASSQEPTGTSDSGTDTQYF.

The chain links TRBV12-3 or TRBV12-4 to TRBJ2-6; weak D call: TRBD2 (5 bases). The CDR3 is 13 amino acids. The V and J ends lost 10 bases and 1 base respectively, with 8 bases between them. CDR3 in amino acids: CATGESGANVLTF. The DNA for the CDR3 is TGTGCCACTGGGGAGTCTGGGGCCAACGTCCTGACTTTC.

The table lists this clonotype with a few counts. The chain is built from TRBV29-1 and TRBJ1-2, with no clear D. V was trimmed by 6 bases and J by 3 bases, leaving 11 bases between them. The germline gives CDR1 SQVTM, CDR2 ANQGSEA. The length of the CDR3 is 12 residues. This chain's CDR3 is CSVVGPDYGYTF. The CDR3 DNA sequence: TGCAGCGTCGTTGGACCCGACTATGGCTACACCTTC.

This clonotype was seen ten or more times. J is TRBJ2-5 and V is TRBV9, with 10 bases fitting TRBD1. This CDR3 contains 16 residues. Per germline, CDR1 SGDLS and CDR2 YYNGEE. J lost 1 base, V lost 2 bases, and 5 bases had no gene match. The CDR3 loop is CASSVGQGTPQETQYF. In nucleotides, the CDR3 is TGTGCCAGCAGCGTGGGACAGGGGACTCCCCAAGAGACCCAGTACTTC.

The chain links TRBV29-1 to TRBJ1-1; D is uncertain. The V gene lost 3 bases and the J gene lost 1 base, with 3 bases spanning the gap. The CDR3 has 11 residues. The germline CDR1 and CDR2 sequences are SQVTM and ANQGSEA. CDR3 DNA: TGCAGCGTTGACGGGAACACTGAAGCTTTCTTT. Translation: CSVDGNTEAFF.

The sample holds a few counts of this clonotype. The V call is TRBV4-2, the J call TRBJ2-7, with 13 bases that match TRBD2. The trim removed 2 bases at V and 7 bases at J, leaving 20 bases unmatched. From germline, CDR1 is LGHNA and CDR2 YNFKEQ. This CDR3 has 20 amino acids. The CDR3 protein is CASSQFSGLAGAIGVIEQYF. CDR3 DNA sequence: TGTGCCAGCAGCCAATTCTCTGGACTAGCGGGAGCGATCGGGGTTATTGAGCAGTACTTC.

The rearrangement joins TRBV9 to TRBJ2-7, with unresolved D. V was cut by 0 bases and J by 6 bases, with 10 bases left in between. The CDR3 runs 13 residues. CDR1 SGDLS and CDR2 YYNGEE come from the germline V gene. The CDR3 spells CASSVENTGEQYF. CDR3 nucleotides: TGTGCCAGCAGCGTAGAAAATACCGGCGAGCAGTACTTC. The full variable domain, completed using reference TRBV9 and TRBJ2-7, is DSGVTQTPKHLITATGQRVTLRCSPRSGDLSVYWYQQSLDQGLQFLIQYYNGEERAKGNILERFSAQQFPDLHSELNLSSLELGDSALYFCASSVENTGEQYFGPGTRLTVT.

The chain has TRBV3-1 and TRBJ2-1; D gene ambiguous. Trimming pared 0 bases from V and 10 bases from J, leaving 16 bases between. Germline V gene sequence: CDR1 LGHDT, CDR2 YNNKEL (reference sequence). The CDR3 has 15 residues. The CDR3 here is CASSQDVPGTYEQFF. For the CDR3, the DNA is TGTGCCAGCAGCCAAGATGTGCCAGGAACGTACGAGCAGTTCTTC.

The chain uses TRBV29-1 and TRBJ2-7, with 8 bases that match TRBD1. The CDR3 consists of 14 residues. Germline assignment: CDR1 SQVTM and CDR2 ANQGSEA. Trimming at V came to 3 bases and at J to 5 bases, leaving 9 bases not matched to a gene. This chain's CDR3 is CSVDADRGVDEQYF. DNA for the CDR3: TGCAGCGTTGATGCCGACAGGGGAGTGGACGAGCAGTACTTC.

J is TRBJ2-1 and V is TRBV6-4; 9 positions agree with TRBD1. The germline V gene encodes CDR1 MRHNA and CDR2 SNTAGT. CDR3 size: 17 residues. Losses at the gene ends were 3 bases for V and 3 bases for J; bases not matched to a gene: 9. CDR3 in DNA: TGTGCCAGCAGTGAATGGACAGGGGAAGACTACTACAATGAGCAGTTCTTC. Translated, it gives CASSEWTGEDYYNEQFF.

This clonotype was seen a few times. This could be a read error, since a much larger clone is one nucleotide away. The chain joins TRBV12-3 or TRBV12-4 to TRBJ2-7; D gene uncertain. The V gene lost 3 bases and the J gene lost 5 bases, with 5 bases spanning the gap. The CDR3 covers 11 residues. CDR3 amino acids: CASSFGDEQYF. The CDR3 nucleotides are TGTGCCAGCAGTTTTGGCGACGAGCAGTACTTC.

This clonotype was counted between two and nine times. The chain employs TRBV25-1 and TRBJ2-2; 9 bases are shared with TRBD2. This CDR3 has 15 residues. Germline V gene data show CDR1 as MGHDK and CDR2 as SYGVNS. The junction had 4 bases not matched to a gene; V was cut back by 5 bases and J by 3 bases. In DNA form, the CDR3 reads TGTGCCAGCAGTAATAGCGGGAGAGACACCGGGGAGCTGTTTTTT. Its protein product is CASSNSGRDTGELFF.

This chain uses TRBV5-1 with TRBJ1-1; 8 bases map to TRBD1. Looked up from germline, CDR1 is SGHRS and CDR2 is YFSETQ. The CDR3 consists of 18 residues. The V gene end was trimmed by 2 bases and the J gene end by 4 bases; junction bases not matched to a gene: 16. The CDR3: CASSFRARTGRSGTEAFF. The CDR3 DNA follows: TGCGCCAGCAGCTTTCGGGCCAGGACAGGGCGGTCCGGCACTGAAGCTTTCTTT.